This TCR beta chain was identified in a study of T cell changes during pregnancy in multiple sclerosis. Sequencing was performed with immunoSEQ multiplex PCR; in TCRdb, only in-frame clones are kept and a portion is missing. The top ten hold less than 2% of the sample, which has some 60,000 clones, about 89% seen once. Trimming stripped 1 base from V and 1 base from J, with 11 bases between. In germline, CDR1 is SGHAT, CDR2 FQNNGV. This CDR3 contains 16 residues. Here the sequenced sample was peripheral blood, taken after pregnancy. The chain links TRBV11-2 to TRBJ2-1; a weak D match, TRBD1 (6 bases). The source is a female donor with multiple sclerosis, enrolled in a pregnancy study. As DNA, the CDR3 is TGTGCCAGCAGCTTAGGACCAGGGGCGTCCTACAATGAGCAGTTCTTC. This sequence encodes CASSLGPGASYNEQFF. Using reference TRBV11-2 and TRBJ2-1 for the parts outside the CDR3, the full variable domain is EAGVAQSPRYKIIEKRQSVAFWCNPISGHATLYWYQQILGQGPKLLIQFQNNGVVDDSQLPKDRFSAERLKGVDSTLKIQPAKLEDSAVYLCASSLGPGASYNEQFFGPGTRLTVL.